The 29 T cell receptor beta chains below come from one sample, sequenced in a study of T cells after yellow fever vaccination. One entry per CDR3 protein results from TCRdb running MiXCR on the 5' RACE reads. Of 400,000 or so distinct CDR3 sequences listed, roughly 6.1% are singletons. Here the sequenced sample was PBMCs, taken 5 days after the yellow fever booster vaccination. All receptors derive from a man aged 30-40 years who received the YFV17D yellow fever vaccine.

The rearrangement uses TRBV20-1 and TRBJ2-3, with 8 bases fitting TRBD1. CDR1 and CDR2 (germline): DFQATT, SNEGSKA (reference sequence). CDR3 length: 15 amino acids. The ends lost 0 bases at V and 3 bases at J; junction bases unmatched: 5. Here the CDR3 DNA reads TGCAGTGCTAGAGATGGCAGGGGGCTTACAGATACGCAGTATTTT. Protein sequence: CSARDGRGLTDTQYF.

This chain uses TRBV21-1 with TRBJ2-5; the D call in the table, TRBD2, was not verified against the DNA. TRBV21-1 is a pseudogene. The CDR3 sequence is 15 residues long. CDR3 DNA: TGTGCCAGCAGCAAAGAGGGAACTAGTTTGGAGACCCAGTACTTC. It specifies CASSKEGTSLETQYF.

This clonotype turned up a few times. V gene TRBV28 combines with J gene TRBJ2-7; 7 bases line up with TRBD1. Germline-derived CDR1 and CDR2 are MDHEN and SYDVKM. The CDR3 has 15 amino acids. V was clipped by 8 bases and J by 4 bases; unmatched bases: 14. CDR3 protein: CASGYRQGGMYEQYF. The CDR3 DNA follows: TGTGCCAGCGGCTACCGACAGGGTGGGATGTACGAGCAGTACTTC.

The chain employs TRBV30 and TRBJ2-5; the D is unclear. From germline, CDR1 is GTSNPN and CDR2 SVGIG (reference sequence). Trimming stripped 2 bases from V and 2 bases from J, with 3 bases between. This CDR3 has 11 residues. CDR3 region: CAWSIQETQYF. The CDR3 region has the DNA TGTGCCTGGAGTATACAAGAGACCCAGTACTTC.

This clonotype appeared many times. The rearrangement joins TRBV7-2 to TRBJ2-5; TRBD2 might be the D (5 bases). Trimming removed 6 bases from V and 2 bases from J, with 13 bases in between. The CDR3 extends over 14 amino acids. Germline CDR1 SGHTA, CDR2 FQGNSA. The CDR3 region has the DNA TGTGCCAGCAGTCCGAGCAGACTACAAGAGACCCAGTACTTC. Translated, it gives CASSPSRLQETQYF.

The chain links TRBV13 to TRBJ2-1; a weak D match, TRBD1 (6 bases). Germline values: CDR1 PRHDT, CDR2 FYEKMQ (reference sequence). The CDR3 runs 14 residues. V lost 0 bases to trimming and J lost 6 bases, with 9 bases between them. The CDR3 loop reads CASSLGTGFNEQFF. The CDR3 coding sequence is TGTGCCAGCAGCTTAGGGACAGGTTTCAATGAGCAGTTCTTC. Using reference TRBV13 and TRBJ2-1 for the parts outside the CDR3, the full variable domain is AAGVIQSPRHLIKEKRETATLKCYPIPRHDTVYWYQQGPGQDPQFLISFYEKMQSDKGSIPDRFSAQQFSDYHSELNMSSLELGDSALYFCASSLGTGFNEQFFGPGTRLTVL.

CDR3 DNA: TGTGCCAGCAGCTCGGGACAGGCGAATGAAAAACTGTTTTTT. It yields the protein CASSSGQANEKLFF. The chain recombines TRBV7-9 with TRBJ1-4; 8 nucleotides match TRBD1. Looked up from germline, CDR1 is SEHNR and CDR2 is FQNEAQ (reference sequence). The trim removed 4 bases at V and 5 bases at J, leaving 3 bases unmatched. CDR3 length equals 14 residues.

This clonotype was observed at least ten times. The gene calls are TRBV12-3 or TRBV12-4 and TRBJ1-1; TRBD1 aligns across 8 bases. V gave up 5 bases and J gave up 7 bases; unmatched junction bases: 12. The CDR3 covers 15 residues. Here the CDR3 DNA reads TGTGCCAGCAGTCTCCGACAGGGGAGTAGGGGTGAAGCTTTCTTT. The encoded protein is CASSLRQGSRGEAFF.

Many counts were recorded for this clonotype. The CDR3 sequence: CASSRTSGSWDEQFF. The CDR3 bases are TGTGCCAGCAGCAGGACTAGCGGGAGTTGGGATGAGCAGTTCTTC. The rearrangement joins TRBV5-4 to TRBJ2-1; 13 bases agree with TRBD2. Germline assignment: CDR1 SGHNT and CDR2 YYREEE (reference sequence). The CDR3 consists of 15 residues. Trimming removed 4 bases from V and 8 bases from J; junction bases left unmatched: 6.

This clonotype was recorded many times. The chain employs TRBV7-8 and TRBJ2-7; 9 bases are a match to TRBD1. The V and J ends lost 5 bases and 3 bases, in that order; junction bases with no gene match: 8. The CDR3 consists of 15 residues. Per the germline V gene, CDR1 is SGHVS and CDR2 is FQNEAQ. The CDR3 is CASSVTGTGIYEQYF. CDR3 sequence (DNA): TGTGCCAGCAGCGTGACCGGGACAGGGATCTACGAGCAGTACTTC.

This clonotype occurred many times. The gene calls are TRBV5-1 and TRBJ2-3; D is ambiguous. Germline V gives CDR1 SGHRS, CDR2 YFSETQ. V was clipped by 1 base and J by 2 bases, with 8 bases between them. The CDR3 contains 14 residues. The CDR3 DNA reads TGCGCCAGCAGCTTGCGGCAGCTCACAGATACGCAGTATTTT. Its protein product is CASSLRQLTDTQYF.

The chain employs TRBV7-2 and TRBJ2-3, with D unresolved. The CDR3 totals 14 residues. Germline V gene data show CDR1 as SGHTA and CDR2 as FQGNSA. With 2 bases removed from V and 2 bases from J, the gap between germline ends came to 8 bases. CDR3 region: CASSLQTVTDTQYF. The CDR3 region has the DNA TGTGCCAGCAGCTTACAGACCGTCACAGATACGCAGTATTTT.

This clonotype showed up many times. This chain links TRBV11-2 with TRBJ2-7; D perhaps matches TRBD2 (6 bases). V was trimmed by 1 base and J by 0 bases, leaving 19 bases between them. Germline CDR1 reads SGHAT; CDR2 reads FQNNGV. CDR3 length: 18 residues. The CDR3 spells CASSLVGRDLSGSYEQYF. The CDR3 DNA reads as TGTGCCAGCAGCTTAGTAGGCCGGGACTTATCTGGCTCCTACGAGCAGTACTTC.

This clonotype was observed a few times. V is TRBV10-3 and J is TRBJ2-3; D gene unclear. V was shortened by 6 bases and J by 0 bases, with 13 bases between the two germline ends. This CDR3 is built from 15 residues. Germline CDR1 reads ENHRY; CDR2 reads SYGVKD. This chain's CDR3 is CAIRGGLSSTDTQYF. The CDR3 DNA follows: TGTGCCATCAGGGGCGGTCTCTCTAGCACAGATACGCAGTATTTT.

The J gene is TRBJ2-5, the V gene TRBV7-2; the D call may be TRBD1 or TRBD2 (5 bases each). The CDR3 spans 13 residues. The V end lost 7 bases, the J end lost 7 bases, and 16 bases lay between the germline ends. Looked up from germline, CDR1 is SGHTA and CDR2 is FQGNSA. CDR3 sequence: CASNRDQTGTQYF. The CDR3 coding sequence is TGTGCCAGCAACCGGGACCAAACAGGGACCCAGTACTTC.

This clonotype appeared many times. The chain uses TRBV20-1 and TRBJ2-2; D not resolved. The CDR3 extends over 13 amino acids. Germline CDR1 is DFQATT and CDR2 is SNEGSKA (reference sequence). V gave up 3 bases and J gave up 4 bases, with 9 bases separating them. The CDR3 is CSASLGRTGELFF. The DNA of the CDR3 is TGCAGTGCTAGTCTAGGACGCACCGGGGAGCTGTTTTTT.

This clonotype turned up a few times. The rearrangement links TRBV20-1 to TRBJ1-1; 8 bases are shared with TRBD1. The germline V gene encodes CDR1 DFQATT and CDR2 SNEGSKA (reference sequence). The J segment lost 0 bases and the V segment lost 5 bases, leaving 11 bases of the junction unmatched. This CDR3 comprises 16 residues. CDR3 region: CSAQRVDRGLNTEAFF. CDR3 bases: TGCAGTGCTCAACGTGTAGACAGGGGCTTGAACACTGAAGCTTTCTTT.

The sample holds many counts of this clonotype. Germline and junction disagree at one end, which may indicate a read error. The chain carries TRBV7-6 and TRBJ2-1; TRBD2 matches at 9 bases. Germline CDR1 is SGHVS and CDR2 is FNYEAQ. The CDR3 loop spans 15 amino acids. This CDR3 reads CASSLAGRAANEQFF. As DNA, the CDR3 is TGTGCCAGCAGCCTAGCGGGGAGAGCCGCCAATGAGCAGTTCTTC.

A few counts support this clonotype. J is TRBJ2-7 and V is TRBV29-1; 9 bases line up with TRBD2. V was clipped by 8 bases and J by 2 bases; unmatched bases: 13. Germline V gene lookup returns CDR1 SQVTM and CDR2 ANQGSEA. This CDR3 has 15 amino acids. The CDR3 DNA is TGCAGCTTACGCGCTAGCGGGAATCGGACCTACGAGCAGTACTTC. As protein: CSLRASGNRTYEQYF.

This clonotype was observed a handful of times. The V call is TRBV5-1, the J call TRBJ2-4; D possibly uses TRBD1 or TRBD2 (7 bases each). Germline assignment: CDR1 SGHRS and CDR2 YFSETQ. This CDR3 spans 12 amino acids. The V gene lost 0 bases and the J gene lost 16 bases, with 14 bases spanning the gap. The CDR3 region has the DNA TGCGCCAGCAGCTTGGGGGGGGGACAGTATTACTTC. This codes for CASSLGGGQYYF.

This clonotype was detected only a few times. V is TRBV10-3 and J is TRBJ2-3; the match to TRBD2 covers 16 bases. There are 17 residues in the CDR3. J was trimmed by 5 bases and V by 8 bases; bases with no gene match: 10. Germline values: CDR1 ENHRY, CDR2 SYGVKD. The CDR3 DNA follows: TGTGCCATCGGTTCAGGGACTAGCGGGAGGGATCGAGATACGCAGTATTTT. Protein: CAIGSGTSGRDRDTQYF.

Many counts were recorded for this clonotype. This chain connects TRBV7-9 to TRBJ2-7; the D is unclear. Germline V gene lookup returns CDR1 SEHNR and CDR2 FQNEAQ (reference sequence). Trimming shortened V by 4 bases and J by 6 bases, and 10 bases separated the two germline ends. The CDR3 contains 12 residues. CDR3 in amino acids: CASSSSGPEQYF. CDR3 sequence (DNA): TGTGCCAGCAGCTCTTCAGGTCCCGAGCAGTACTTC.

The chain links TRBV6-6 to TRBJ2-1; the D is unclear. This CDR3 comprises 10 residues. Germline CDR1 is MNHNY and CDR2 is SVGAGI (reference sequence). Trimming removed 9 bases at V and 7 bases at J, with 7 bases between. Written as DNA, the CDR3 is TGTGCCAGTGGGAAAAATGAGCAGTTCTTC. Translating gives CASGKNEQFF.

This clonotype has at least ten counts. The chain combines TRBV4-2 with TRBJ1-5; weak D call: TRBD1 (6 bases). The CDR3 has 16 residues. Germline CDR1 reads LGHNA; CDR2 reads YNFKEQ. V shed 0 bases and J shed 5 bases, with 14 bases lying between them. In DNA form, the CDR3 reads TGTGCCAGCAGCCAAGAGCCGGGGGCATATGATCAGCCCCAGCATTTT. This encodes CASSQEPGAYDQPQHF.

This clonotype was recorded many times. The genes are TRBV5-1 and TRBJ2-6; no firm D call. The CDR3 consists of 14 residues. Germline V gene lookup returns CDR1 SGHRS and CDR2 YFSETQ. The V gene lost 4 bases and the J gene lost 3 bases, with 8 bases spanning the gap. The CDR3 DNA sequence: TGCGCCAGCAGCCTCGTGAGTGGGGCCAACGTCCTGACTTTC. Translation gives CASSLVSGANVLTF.

This clonotype showed up just a few times. The chain recombines TRBV18 with TRBJ2-7; TRBD1 aligns across 8 bases. The germline gives CDR1 KGHSH, CDR2 LQKENI. The CDR3 is 15 amino acids. J lost 3 bases, V lost 2 bases, and 6 bases had no gene match. CDR3 DNA: TGTGCCAGCTCACCAAAGGACAGGGAAAACTACGAGCAGTACTTC. Encoded protein: CASSPKDRENYEQYF.

This clonotype was counted only a few times. The chain is built from TRBV5-4 and TRBJ2-7; the D gene could be TRBD1 or TRBD2 (6 bases each). The V and J ends lost 5 bases and 7 bases respectively, with 19 bases between them. CDR3 length: 14 residues. Germline V lookup: CDR1 SGHNT, CDR2 YYREEE (reference sequence). This CDR3 reads CASSHRAQGGEQYF. In DNA form, the CDR3 reads TGTGCCAGCAGTCACCGGGCCCAAGGGGGGGAGCAGTACTTC.

V gene TRBV4-3 combines with J gene TRBJ2-7; D not resolved. Germline CDR1 is LGHNA and CDR2 is YSLEER. The CDR3 is made up of 13 amino acids. V lost 0 bases and J 6 bases, leaving 9 bases between the germline ends. The CDR3 loop reads CASSQELEGEQYF. The DNA of the CDR3 is TGCGCCAGCAGCCAAGAGTTAGAAGGCGAGCAGTACTTC.

Only a few counts were recorded for this clonotype. This chain links TRBV25-1 with TRBJ2-6; tentative D call: TRBD1 (6 bases). The CDR3 runs 15 residues. The germline gives CDR1 MGHDK, CDR2 SYGVNS. Trimming left V 7 bases short and J 0 bases short, with 10 bases between. CDR3 sequence (DNA): TGTGCCAGCACCTCCAGGGGCTCTGGGGCCAACGTCCTGACTTTC. This encodes CASTSRGSGANVLTF.